Below, 25 T cell receptor beta chains from the same sample are listed, as sequenced in a study of blood T cells in healthy people across ages. Through a sample-barcoded 5' primer and a J-beta primer mix, a second PCR was run for about 6 to 11 cycles. From the 5' RACE reads, TCRdb called clonotypes with MiXCR, one entry per CDR3 protein. The sample shows some 710,000 distinct CDR3 sequences, 46% of them seen only once. Specimen: blood. Receptors originate from a man older than 75 in good health.

The table lists this clonotype with a few counts. The chain uses TRBV2 and TRBJ2-1; the D gene is possibly TRBD1 (5 bases). From germline, CDR1 is SNHLY and CDR2 FYNNEI. Deletions cut 6 bases from V and 9 bases from J, with 15 bases between. There are 13 residues in the CDR3. CDR3 amino acids: CASSPQLQVEQFF. The DNA of the CDR3 is TGTGCCAGCAGCCCACAACTACAGGTTGAGCAGTTCTTC.

This clonotype has just a few counts. The chain has TRBV5-1 and TRBJ2-1; D remains unclear. CDR3 length: 15 residues. V was pared by 4 bases and J by 2 bases, with 13 bases between. Looked up from germline, CDR1 is SGHRS and CDR2 is YFSETQ. Here the CDR3 DNA reads TGCGCCAGCAGCGAAGAAGGGATAGCCTACAATGAGCAGTTCTTC. It yields the protein CASSEEGIAYNEQFF.

J is TRBJ2-3 and V is TRBV13; the match to TRBD1 covers 8 bases. The junction had 5 bases not matched to a gene; V was cut back by 5 bases and J by 1 base. This CDR3 contains 15 residues. Germline loops: CDR1 PRHDT, CDR2 FYEKMQ (reference sequence). The CDR3 DNA reads as TGTGCCAGCAGCACCCAGGGGGCTGGCACAGATACGCAGTATTTT. Translating it yields CASSTQGAGTDTQYF.

Remarks on this clonotype: Mismatch with germline at one junction end may stem from a read error. The rearrangement uses TRBV20-1 and TRBJ2-3; 9 bases map to TRBD2. Germline values: CDR1 DFQATT, CDR2 SNEGSKA (reference sequence). The CDR3 is 15 amino acids. CDR3 sequence (DNA): TGCGGTGCTTCCCGCGGGAGGGGGAGGACAGATACGCAGTATTTT. Its protein product is CGASRGRGRTDTQYF.

The rearrangement joins TRBV20-1 to TRBJ1-5; D is undetermined. Germline values: CDR1 DFQATT, CDR2 SNEGSKA (reference sequence). The length of the CDR3 is 14 residues. The germline V and J ends were trimmed by 0 bases and 2 bases, with 8 bases remaining between them. In DNA form, the CDR3 reads TGCAGTGCTAGAGAACCCAAAGGCAATCAGCCCCAGCATTTT. It is translated as CSAREPKGNQPQHF.

This clonotype was seen only a few times. This chain connects TRBV10-3 to TRBJ2-3; TRBD1 agrees at 7 bases. Germline loops: CDR1 ENHRY, CDR2 SYGVKD. The CDR3 consists of 16 residues. Losses at the gene ends were 3 bases for V and 3 bases for J; bases not matched to a gene: 9. The CDR3 loop is CAISEQGTIETDTQYF. The DNA for the CDR3 is TGTGCCATCAGTGAACAGGGGACGATTGAGACAGATACGCAGTATTTT.

The rearrangement links TRBV5-1 to TRBJ2-5; no reliable D call. CDR3 length equals 13 residues. Per germline, CDR1 SGHRS and CDR2 YFSETQ. Trimming cost V 3 bases and J 6 bases, with 12 bases left between them. The DNA for the CDR3 is TGCGCCAGCAGCTCAAGTTGGGTGCAGACCCAGTACTTC. Its protein is CASSSSWVQTQYF.

This clonotype has only a few counts. The CDR3 DNA reads TGTGCCAGCAGCTTACAGCGGGAGGGCTACGAGCAGTACTTC. It codes for CASSLQREGYEQYF. The V gene is TRBV7-2, the J gene TRBJ2-7; 10 bases map to TRBD2. Germline-derived CDR1 and CDR2 are SGHTA and FQGNSA. The CDR3 is 14 residues long. The V segment lost 2 bases and the J segment 3 bases; nucleotides outside the gene matches: 1.

The chain is built from TRBV25-1 and TRBJ2-5; a weak D match, TRBD1 (5 bases). Per germline, CDR1 MGHDK and CDR2 SYGVNS. This CDR3 is 15 amino acids long. V was trimmed by 2 bases and J by 4 bases, leaving 14 bases between them. This CDR3 is CASSEVSRVSETQYF. In DNA, the CDR3 is TGTGCCAGCAGTGAAGTTAGCAGGGTCTCAGAGACCCAGTACTTC.

The chain carries TRBV20-1 and TRBJ2-1, with 11 nucleotides matching TRBD2. V was pared by 3 bases and J by 3 bases, with 4 bases of the junction left unmatched. CDR1 and CDR2 (germline): DFQATT, SNEGSKA (reference sequence). CDR3 size: 15 residues. The CDR3, as DNA: TGCAGTGCTAGTAGGACTAGCGGGTACTACAATGAGCAGTTCTTC. It specifies CSASRTSGYYNEQFF.

This clonotype was seen only a few times. This chain joins TRBV29-1 and TRBJ2-2; 10 bases line up with TRBD1. J was trimmed by 0 bases and V by 6 bases; bases with no gene match: 1. This CDR3 comprises 14 residues. The germline gives CDR1 SQVTM, CDR2 ANQGSEA. DNA for the CDR3: TGCAGCGTCGGGACAGGGGCGAACACCGGGGAGCTGTTTTTT. It specifies CSVGTGANTGELFF.

The chain employs TRBV20-1 and TRBJ2-5; the D call may be TRBD1 or TRBD2 (6 bases each). The CDR3 extends over 14 amino acids. Trimming cost V 5 bases and J 1 base, with 14 bases left between them. The germline gives CDR1 DFQATT, CDR2 SNEGSKA (reference sequence). The CDR3 here is CSAPRGQIQETQYF. Written as DNA, the CDR3 is TGCAGTGCTCCCCGGGGGCAGATCCAAGAGACCCAGTACTTC.

The count of this clonotype is one. The junction does not match germline at one end; this may be a read error. The genes are TRBV7-2 and TRBJ2-3; TRBD1 matches 7 bases. The CDR3 covers 18 residues. Germline V gives CDR1 SGHTA, CDR2 FQGNSA. As DNA, the CDR3 is TGTGCCAGCAGCCGACCCCCTGCCGGGACAGCGAACACAGAGACGCAGTATTTT. Amino acid sequence: CASSRPPAGTANTETQYF.

J is TRBJ2-7 and V is TRBV29-1; 10 bases agree with TRBD1. This CDR3 has 14 amino acids. Germline lookup yields CDR1 SQVTM and CDR2 ANQGSEA. The CDR3 loop is CGGLSRTGGYEQYF. The CDR3 DNA sequence: TGCGGCGGCCTGTCGAGGACAGGGGGCTACGAGCAGTACTTC.

The gene calls are TRBV20-1 and TRBJ2-7; either TRBD1 or TRBD2 may supply D (7 bases each). The V gene's germline CDR1 is DFQATT and CDR2 SNEGSKA (reference sequence). The CDR3 sequence is 17 residues long. Trimming shortened V by 0 bases and J by 2 bases, and 20 bases separated the two germline ends. As DNA, the CDR3 is TGCAGTGCTAGAGACCCCACCCAGGGGGGGACACCCTACGAGCAGTACTTC. Translation: CSARDPTQGGTPYEQYF.

This clonotype has a count of ten or more. V gene TRBV21-1 combines with J gene TRBJ2-7. TRBV21-1 is termed a pseudogene. The CDR3 runs to 13 residues. DNA for the CDR3: TGTGCCAGCAGCGGTGGTATAGACTACGAGCAGTACTTC. Translating gives CASSGGIDYEQYF.

This clonotype was seen only a few times. The CDR3 nucleotides are TGTGCCAGCAGCGTAGAATCGACTACCGATACGCAGTATTTT. Translation: CASSVESTTDTQYF. The chain is built from TRBV7-2 and TRBJ2-3, with D possibly being TRBD2 (5 bases). The CDR3 spans 14 residues. CDR1 and CDR2 (germline): SGHTA, FQGNSA. The ends were cut back, 5 bases at V and 6 bases at J, with 15 bases in the middle. Filled out from reference TRBV7-2 and TRBJ2-3, the complete variable domain reads GAGVSQSPSNKVTEKGKDVELRCDPISGHTALYWYRQSLGQGLEFLIYFQGNSAPDKSGLPSDRFSAERTGGSVSTLTIQRTQQEDSAVYLCASSVESTTDTQYFGPGTRLTVL.

The gene calls are TRBV6-4 and TRBJ2-3, with 11 bases fitting TRBD2. The CDR3 is 15 amino acids. With V trimmed by 6 bases and J by 4 bases, 6 bases remained unmatched. The germline CDR1 and CDR2 sequences are MRHNA and SNTAGT. The DNA for the CDR3 is TGTGCCAGCAGCAATAGCGGGAGGGCCGCAGATACGCAGTATTTT. This sequence encodes CASSNSGRAADTQYF.

The rearrangement joins TRBV15 to TRBJ2-2; D unclear. CDR3 size: 16 residues. Trimming cost V 3 bases and J 4 bases, with 15 bases left between them. Germline CDR1 reads LNHNV; CDR2 reads YYDKDF (reference sequence). The DNA of the CDR3 is TGTGCCACCAGCAGCCACTGGGGTCGGGTCACCGGGGAGCTGTTTTTT. The encoded protein is CATSSHWGRVTGELFF. The full variable domain, rest sourced from reference TRBV15 and TRBJ2-2, is DAMVIQNPRYQVTQFGKPVTLSCSQTLNHNVMYWYQQKSSQAPKLLFHYYDKDFNNEADTPDNFQSRRPNTSFCFLDIRSPGLGDTAMYLCATSSHWGRVTGELFFGEGSRLTVL.

This clonotype was observed a few times. The V call is TRBV18, the J call TRBJ2-5; D is undetermined. CDR1 and CDR2 from the germline V gene are KGHSH and LQKENI. Between the trimmed V and J ends, which lost 5 bases and 1 base, there was a span of 8 bases. This CDR3 contains 13 residues. CDR3 coding DNA: TGTGCCAGCTCAACCAATCTCCAAGAGACCCAGTACTTC. Translating gives CASSTNLQETQYF.

This clonotype was detected a few times. The chain links TRBV29-1 to TRBJ2-3; D unclear. Per germline, CDR1 SQVTM and CDR2 ANQGSEA. V lost 4 bases to trimming and J lost 4 bases, with 9 bases between them. The CDR3 spans 12 residues. CDR3 protein: CSVGSSPDTQYF. CDR3 bases: TGCAGCGTTGGCTCTAGTCCAGATACGCAGTATTTT.

Ten or more counts support this clonotype. The chain uses TRBV7-8 and TRBJ2-3; 7 bases map to TRBD2. Germline-derived CDR1 and CDR2 are SGHVS and FQNEAQ. The junction had 5 bases not matched to a gene; V was cut back by 3 bases and J by 2 bases. The CDR3 consists of 15 residues. The CDR3 DNA reads as TGTGCCAGCAGCTTCGGGGGAGGGCTCACAGATACGCAGTATTTT. Translation gives CASSFGGGLTDTQYF.

This clonotype was picked up one time. A much larger clone differs by one base, so this may be a read error. The chain couples TRBV4-1 to TRBJ2-1; 8 bases match TRBD2. Trimming removed 2 bases from V and 3 bases from J; junction bases left unmatched: 3. CDR1 MGHRA and CDR2 YSYEKL come from the germline V gene. The CDR3 totals 15 residues. DNA of the CDR3: TGCGCCAGCAGCCAAACTCTAGCGGGCTACAATGAGCAGTTCTTC. This codes for CASSQTLAGYNEQFF.

This clonotype occurred a few times. CDR3 loop: CASSLKGDVYEKLFF. The CDR3 DNA is TGTGCCAGCAGTTTAAAAGGGGATGTTTATGAAAAACTGTTTTTT. The chain has TRBV12-3 or TRBV12-4 and TRBJ1-4, with D perhaps TRBD1 (5 bases). Trimming removed 2 bases at V and 6 bases at J, with 13 bases between. This CDR3 contains 15 residues.

The chain is built from TRBV12-3 or TRBV12-4 and TRBJ2-1; D ambiguous. The ends were cut back, 7 bases at V and 10 bases at J, with 14 bases in the middle. This CDR3 has 12 residues. CDR3 sequence (DNA): TGTGCCAGCAACTTCCCAGATTCGGAGCAGTTCTTC. Translated, it gives CASNFPDSEQFF.